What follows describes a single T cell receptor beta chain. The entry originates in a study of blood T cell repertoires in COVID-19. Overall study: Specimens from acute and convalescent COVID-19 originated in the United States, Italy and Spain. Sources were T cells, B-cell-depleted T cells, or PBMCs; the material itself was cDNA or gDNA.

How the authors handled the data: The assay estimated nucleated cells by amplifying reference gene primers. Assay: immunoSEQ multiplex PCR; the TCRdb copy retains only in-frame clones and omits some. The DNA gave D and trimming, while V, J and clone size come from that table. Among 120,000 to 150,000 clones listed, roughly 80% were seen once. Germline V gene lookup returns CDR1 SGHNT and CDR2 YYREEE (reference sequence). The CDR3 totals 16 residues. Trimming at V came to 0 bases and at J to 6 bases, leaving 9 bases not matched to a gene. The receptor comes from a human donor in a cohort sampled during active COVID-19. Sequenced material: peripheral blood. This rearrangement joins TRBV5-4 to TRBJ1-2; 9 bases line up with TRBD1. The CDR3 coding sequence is TGTGCCAGCAGCTTGGGGGCGGGACAGGGTCGGAATGGCTACACCTTC. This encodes CASSLGAGQGRNGYTF. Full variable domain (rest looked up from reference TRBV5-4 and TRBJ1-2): ETGVTQSPTHLIKTRGQQVTLRCSSQSGHNTVSWYQQALGQGPQFIFQYYREEENGRGNFPPRFSGLQFPNYSSELNVNALELDDSALYLCASSLGAGQGRNGYTFGSGTRLTVV.